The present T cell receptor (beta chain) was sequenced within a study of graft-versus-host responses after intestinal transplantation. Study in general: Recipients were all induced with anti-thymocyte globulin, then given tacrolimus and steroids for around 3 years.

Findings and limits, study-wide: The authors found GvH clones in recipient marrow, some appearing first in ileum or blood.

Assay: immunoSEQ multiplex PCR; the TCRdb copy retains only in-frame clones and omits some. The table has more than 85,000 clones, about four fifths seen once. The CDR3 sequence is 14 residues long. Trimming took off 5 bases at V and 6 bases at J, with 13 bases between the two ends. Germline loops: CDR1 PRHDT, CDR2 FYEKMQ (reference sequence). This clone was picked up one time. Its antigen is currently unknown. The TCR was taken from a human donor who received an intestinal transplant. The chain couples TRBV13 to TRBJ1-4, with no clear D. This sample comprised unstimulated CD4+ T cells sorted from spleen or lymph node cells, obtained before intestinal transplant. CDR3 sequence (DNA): TGTGCCAGCAGCCCCCGGCGGTGGGATGAAAAACTGTTTTTT. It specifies CASSPRRWDEKLFF.